The rows below give T cell receptor beta chains drawn from one sample of a study of PD-L1 blockade in urothelial cancer. Method: immunoSEQ multiplex PCR; TCRdb's copy keeps in-frame clones and lacks some. This table holds 65,000 to 80,000 clones, 84% found once. The sample consisted of PBMCs, taken around atezolizumab (anti-PD-L1) treatment. These receptors all stem from a man between 70 and 80 years old with urothelial cancer. CDR3s include the opening cysteine and the closing phenylalanine or tryptophan. The order of the fields is J gene, clone size, D gene, V gene, CDR3 length, CDR3 protein, CDR3 DNA. D genes are given only for firm matches. The listing skips clone size in some rows; elsewhere it reads once, few, many or a size class.

TRBJ1-3	few	NA	TRBV4-2	16	CASSQGDILSGNTIYF	TGTGCCAGCAGCCAAGGAGACATTCTCTCTGGAAACACCATATATTTT
TRBJ1-1	NA	NA	TRBV28	14	CASKGWQGETEAFF	TGTGCCAGCAAGGGATGGCAGGGCGAAACTGAAGCTTTCTTT
TRBJ1-1	NA	TRBD1	TRBV6-6	14	CASHGQGYLAEAFF	TGTGCCAGTCATGGACAGGGGTATTTAGCTGAAGCTTTCTTT
TRBJ2-1	NA	TRBD1	TRBV2	18	CASSDRDRGRVSYNEQFF	TGTGCCAGCAGTGACCGGGACAGGGGGCGAGTCTCCTACAATGAGCAGTTCTTC
TRBJ2-7	NA	NA	TRBV28	15	CASSQTGRGSYEQYF	TGTGCCAGCAGTCAGACAGGTAGGGGCTCCTACGAGCAGTACTTC
TRBJ2-3	NA	NA	TRBV5-1	14	CASSPARGTDTQYF	TGCGCCAGCAGCCCTGCACGGGGGACGGATACGCAGTATTTT
TRBJ1-2	NA	NA	TRBV28	15	CASIQGGPSNYAYTF	TGTGCCAGCATCCAAGGGGGTCCCTCTAACTATGCCTACACCTTC
TRBJ2-3	NA	NA	TRBV5-4	14	CASSLAQGPDTQYF	TGTGCCAGCAGCTTGGCACAGGGCCCAGATACGCAGTATTTT
TRBJ2-7	NA	TRBD1	TRBV28	15	CATSTPTGLGYEQYF	TGTGCCACCTCAACCCCGACAGGGCTTGGTTACGAGCAGTACTTC
TRBJ1-4	NA	TRBD1	TRBV6-5	14	CASSYYRGGEKLFF	TGTGCCAGCAGTTACTACAGGGGTGGGGAAAAACTGTTTTTT
TRBJ1-2	NA	NA	TRBV6-5	12	CASRTSNYGYTF	TGTGCCAGCAGGACTTCTAACTATGGCTACACCTTC
TRBJ2-4	NA	NA	TRBV5-5	18	CASSLDELDSLAKNIQYF	TGTGCCAGCAGCTTGGATGAACTGGACTCCTTAGCCAAAAACATTCAGTACTTC
TRBJ2-2	NA	NA	TRBV14	13	CASSQWESGELFF	TGTGCCAGCAGCCAATGGGAGTCCGGGGAGCTGTTTTTT
TRBJ2-7	once	TRBD1	TRBV15	13	CATRSGQGYEQYF	TGTGCCACCAGATCGGGACAGGGGTACGAGCAGTACTTC
TRBJ2-1	NA	TRBD2	TRBV9	19	CASSVGLAGPQGSYNEQFF	TGTGCCAGCAGCGTGGGACTAGCGGGGCCTCAAGGGTCCTACAATGAGCAGTTCTTC
TRBJ2-1	NA	TRBD2	TRBV18	17	CASSLRLGTSSYNEQFF	TGTGCCAGCTCACTGCGCTTGGGGACTAGCTCCTACAATGAGCAGTTCTTC
TRBJ1-3	NA	NA	TRBV29-1	14	CSVDSAGSGNTIYF	TGCAGCGTTGATAGCGCCGGGTCTGGAAACACCATATATTTT
TRBJ1-3	once	TRBD1	TRBV5-1	16	CASSLGQGGSGNTIYF	TGCGCCAGCAGCTTGGGTCAGGGGGGTTCTGGAAACACCATATATTTT
TRBJ2-5	NA	NA	TRBV7-2	17	CASSPGLTAFGGETQYF	TGTGCCAGCAGCCCCGGACTAACCGCTTTCGGGGGAGAGACCCAGTACTTC
TRBJ1-1	NA	NA	TRBV5-1	14	CASSLVGANTEAFF	TGCGCCAGCAGCTTGGTAGGGGCCAACACTGAAGCTTTCTTT
TRBJ2-1	NA	TRBD2	TRBV15	15	CATSRGGSGRNEQFF	TGTGCCACCAGCAGAGGGGGTAGCGGGAGAAATGAGCAGTTCTTC
TRBJ1-2	NA	NA	TRBV27	15	CASSPGTNFNYGYTF	TGTGCCAGCAGCCCCGGGACAAACTTTAACTATGGCTACACCTTC
TRBJ1-2	NA	NA	TRBV5-3	15	CARSPRGAGNYGYTF	TGTGCCAGAAGCCCCCGGGGGGCAGGGAACTATGGCTACACCTTC
TRBJ2-7	few	TRBD1	TRBV4-1	15	CASSQFLTGGSEQYF	TGCGCCAGCAGCCAGTTTCTGACAGGGGGCTCCGAGCAGTACTTC
TRBJ2-7	NA	NA	TRBV19	12	CASSSSRDEQYF	TGTGCCAGTAGTTCGTCCAGGGACGAGCAGTACTTC
TRBJ2-7	NA	TRBD2	TRBV28	14	CASSRAGGPYEQYF	TGTGCCAGCAGTCGAGCGGGAGGGCCCTACGAGCAGTACTTC
TRBJ2-2	NA	TRBD2	TRBV29-1	12	CSVGGGTGELFF	TGCAGCGTTGGGGGGGGCACCGGGGAGCTGTTTTTT
TRBJ2-5	NA	TRBD2	TRBV11-2	16	CASSPFSGRDQETQYF	TGTGCCAGCAGCCCATTTAGCGGGAGGGACCAAGAGACCCAGTACTTC
TRBJ2-5	NA	NA	TRBV15	17	CATSDKLHRAEEETQYF	TGTGCCACCAGCGACAAACTACACAGGGCCGAAGAGGAGACCCAGTACTTC
TRBJ2-5	NA	TRBD1	TRBV12-5	13	CASGPDRGETQYF	TGTGCTAGTGGACCTGACAGGGGTGAGACCCAGTACTTC
TRBJ1-1	NA	NA	TRBV6-6	13	CASSYRGSTEAFF	TGTGCCAGCAGTTACAGGGGCAGCACTGAAGCTTTCTTT
TRBJ1-2	few	TRBD1	TRBV5-8	13	CASSFDRVYGYTF	TGTGCCAGCAGCTTTGACAGGGTTTATGGCTACACCTTC
TRBJ1-1	NA	NA	TRBV7-9	13	CASSLNEGPGTFF	TGTGCCAGCAGCTTAAACGAGGGTCCAGGAACTTTCTTT
TRBJ2-5	NA	TRBD2	TRBV6-7	15	CARPRQREGGETQYF	TGTGCCAGACCTCGCCAGCGGGAGGGGGGGGAGACCCAGTACTTC
TRBJ2-2	NA	TRBD2	TRBV11-2	18	CASSLYGGGHRGAGELFF	TGTGCCAGCAGCCTATACGGGGGGGGGCACCGGGGCGCCGGGGAGCTGTTTTTT
TRBJ2-7	NA	NA	TRBV7-9	17	CASSLMPRVEGSYEQYF	TGTGCCAGCAGCTTAATGCCCCGGGTAGAGGGATCCTACGAGCAGTACTTC
TRBJ2-5	NA	TRBD2	TRBV10-1	15	CASSDGLAGAGTQYF	TGCGCCAGCAGTGACGGACTAGCGGGAGCCGGGACCCAGTACTTC
TRBJ2-1	NA	TRBD2	TRBV6-5	16	CASSYRTSGSYNEQFF	TGTGCCAGCAGTTACCGGACTAGCGGCTCCTACAATGAGCAGTTCTTC
TRBJ1-1	NA	TRBD1	TRBV6-1	15	CASVRPGQMNTEAFF	TGTGCCAGCGTCCGCCCGGGACAGATGAACACTGAAGCTTTCTTT
TRBJ1-1	NA	TRBD1	TRBV5-1	13	CASNRDRDVVAFF	TGCGCCAGCAACAGGGACAGGGACGTTGTAGCTTTCTTT
TRBJ2-1	few	TRBD2	TRBV9	17	CASSVGPVAGVDNEQFF	TGTGCCAGCAGCGTAGGCCCTGTAGCGGGAGTGGACAATGAGCAGTTCTTC
TRBJ2-5	once	NA	TRBV5-1	14	CASSPLVQAETQYF	TGCGCCAGCAGTCCCTTGGTGCAGGCAGAGACCCAGTACTTC
TRBJ2-1	NA	NA	TRBV7-3	16	CASSLGGSSSYNEQFF	TGTGCCAGCAGCTTAGGCGGGTCGAGCTCCTACAATGAGCAGTTCTTC
TRBJ2-7	once	TRBD1	TRBV6-1	13	CASRKTGSYEQYF	TGTGCCAGCAGAAAGACAGGGTCCTACGAGCAGTACTTC
TRBJ2-3	NA	NA	TRBV6-6	16	CASTPLGGQHGDTQYF	TGTGCCTCGACCCCGTTGGGTGGGCAACACGGAGATACGCAGTATTTT
TRBJ2-3	NA	TRBD1	TRBV11-2	17	CASSLGVGTGGTDTQYF	TGTGCCAGCAGCTTAGGGGTTGGGACAGGGGGCACAGATACGCAGTATTTT